This record covers a single T cell receptor beta chain. As yet, its antigen is unknown. This may be a read error, as it is one base from a much larger clone. The data stem from a study of breast tumors, draining lymph nodes, adjacent tissues. Study-wide results and limits: Tumor T cell lymph node origin was a supported hypothesis, not proven. Tumors had less TCR diversity than lymph nodes, more than nontumor tissue. Luminal-like breast cancer showed significantly greater tumor-nontumor repertoire similarity than basal-like breast cancer did.

Axillary draining lymph nodes of breast cancer patients supplied the node samples. One entry per CDR3 protein, called by TCRdb with MiXCR from the multiplex PCR reads. This repertoire shows 200,000 to 300,000 distinct CDR3 sequences, 30% to 35% found once; its top ten account for over 0.95%. Germline assignment: CDR1 MNHNS and CDR2 SASEGT. The CDR3 runs to 14 residues. This chain uses TRBV6-1 with TRBJ2-3, with no clear D. The specimen sequenced was axillary lymph node tissue. The receptor's source is a female donor with breast cancer. Some clones in this sample may be carry-over from other donors' samples. CDR3 residues: CTSTGGFSTDTQYF. The CDR3 DNA sequence: TGTACCAGCACTGGCGGATTTAGCACAGATACGCAGTATTTT.